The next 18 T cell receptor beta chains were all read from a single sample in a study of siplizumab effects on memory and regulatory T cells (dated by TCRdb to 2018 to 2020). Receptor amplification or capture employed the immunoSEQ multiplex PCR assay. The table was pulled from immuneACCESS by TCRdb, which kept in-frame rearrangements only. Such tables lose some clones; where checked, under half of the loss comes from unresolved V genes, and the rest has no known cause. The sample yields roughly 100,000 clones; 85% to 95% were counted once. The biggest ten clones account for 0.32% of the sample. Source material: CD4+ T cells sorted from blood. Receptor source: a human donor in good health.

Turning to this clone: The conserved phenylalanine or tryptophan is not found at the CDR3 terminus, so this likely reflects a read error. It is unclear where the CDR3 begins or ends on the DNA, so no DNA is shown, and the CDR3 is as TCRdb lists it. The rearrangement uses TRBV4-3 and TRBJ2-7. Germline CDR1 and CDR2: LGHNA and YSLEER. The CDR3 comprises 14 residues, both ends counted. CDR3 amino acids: CASSQEVSPLGLVS.

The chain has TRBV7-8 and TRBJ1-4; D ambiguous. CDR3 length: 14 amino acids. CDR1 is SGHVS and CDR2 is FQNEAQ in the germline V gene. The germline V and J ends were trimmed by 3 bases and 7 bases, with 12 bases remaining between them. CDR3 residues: CASSFPASGEKLFF. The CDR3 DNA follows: TGTGCCAGCAGCTTTCCCGCCAGTGGTGAAAAACTGTTTTTT.

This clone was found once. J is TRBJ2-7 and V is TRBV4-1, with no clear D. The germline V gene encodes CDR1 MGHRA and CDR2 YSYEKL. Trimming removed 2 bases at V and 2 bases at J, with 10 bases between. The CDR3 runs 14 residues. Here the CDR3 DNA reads TGCGCCAGCAGCCAACATGGCCGGGCCTACGAGCAGTACTTC. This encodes CASSQHGRAYEQYF.

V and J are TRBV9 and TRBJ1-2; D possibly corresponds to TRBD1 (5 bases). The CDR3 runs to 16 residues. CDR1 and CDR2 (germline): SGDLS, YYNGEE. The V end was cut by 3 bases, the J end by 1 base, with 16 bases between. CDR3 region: CASSAGNRIGNYGYTF. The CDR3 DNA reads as TGTGCCAGCAGCGCGGGGAACAGGATAGGTAACTATGGCTACACCTTC.

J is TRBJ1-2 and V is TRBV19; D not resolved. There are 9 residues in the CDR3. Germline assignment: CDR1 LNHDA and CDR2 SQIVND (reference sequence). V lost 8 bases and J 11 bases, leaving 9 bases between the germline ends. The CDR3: CASAAPYTF. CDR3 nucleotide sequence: TGTGCCAGTGCCGCCCCATACACCTTC.

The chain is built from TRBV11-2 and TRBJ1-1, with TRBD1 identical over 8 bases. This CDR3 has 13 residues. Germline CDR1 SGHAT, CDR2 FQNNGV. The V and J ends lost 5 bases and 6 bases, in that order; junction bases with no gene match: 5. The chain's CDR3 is CASSKTGAAEAFF. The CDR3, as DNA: TGTGCCAGCAGCAAGACAGGGGCCGCTGAAGCTTTCTTT.

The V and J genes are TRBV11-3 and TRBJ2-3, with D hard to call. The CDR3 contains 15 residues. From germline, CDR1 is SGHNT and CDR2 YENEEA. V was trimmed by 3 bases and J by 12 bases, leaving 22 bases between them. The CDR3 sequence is CASSFGETSIVSQYF. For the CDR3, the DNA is TGTGCCAGCAGCTTTGGAGAGACGTCTATCGTTTCTCAGTATTTT.

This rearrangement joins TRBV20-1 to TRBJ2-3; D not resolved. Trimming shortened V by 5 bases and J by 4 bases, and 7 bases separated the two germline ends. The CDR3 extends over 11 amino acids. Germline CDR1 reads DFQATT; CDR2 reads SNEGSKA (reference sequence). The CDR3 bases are TGCAGTGCTCTAGGCCCAGATACGCAGTATTTT. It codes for CSALGPDTQYF.

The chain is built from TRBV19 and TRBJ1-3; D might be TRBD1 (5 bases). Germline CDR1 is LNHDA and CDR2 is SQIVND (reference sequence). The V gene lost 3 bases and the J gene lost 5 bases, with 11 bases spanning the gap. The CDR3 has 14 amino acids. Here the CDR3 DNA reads TGTGCCAGTAGTATGGAGCAGGGCAGAAACACCATATATTTT. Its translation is CASSMEQGRNTIYF.

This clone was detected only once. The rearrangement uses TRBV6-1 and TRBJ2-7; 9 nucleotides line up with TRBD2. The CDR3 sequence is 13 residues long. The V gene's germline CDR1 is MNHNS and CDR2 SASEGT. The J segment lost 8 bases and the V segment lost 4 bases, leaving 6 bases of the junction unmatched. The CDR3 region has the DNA TGTGCCAGCAGTGGGACTAGCGAATCAAAGCAGTACTTC. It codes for CASSGTSESKQYF.

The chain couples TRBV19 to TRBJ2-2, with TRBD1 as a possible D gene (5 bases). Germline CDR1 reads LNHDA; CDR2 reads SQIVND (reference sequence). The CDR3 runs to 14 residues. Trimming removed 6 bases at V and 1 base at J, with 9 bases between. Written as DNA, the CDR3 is TGTGCCAGTAGGAGTAGGGGGAACACCGGGGAGCTGTTTTTT. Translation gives CASRSRGNTGELFF.

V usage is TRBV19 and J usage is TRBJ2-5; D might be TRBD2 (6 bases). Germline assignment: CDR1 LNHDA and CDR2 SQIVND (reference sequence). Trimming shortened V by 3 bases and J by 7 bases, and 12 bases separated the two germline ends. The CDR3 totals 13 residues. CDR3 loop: CASSINKEGTQYF. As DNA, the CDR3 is TGTGCCAGTAGTATTAATAAGGAGGGGACCCAGTACTTC.

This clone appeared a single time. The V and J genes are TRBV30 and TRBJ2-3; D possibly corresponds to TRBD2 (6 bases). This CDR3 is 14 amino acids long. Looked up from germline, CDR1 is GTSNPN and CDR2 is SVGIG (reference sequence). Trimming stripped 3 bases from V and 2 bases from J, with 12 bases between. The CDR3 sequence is CAWRRGTYTDTQYF. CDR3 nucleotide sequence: TGTGCCTGGAGGCGCGGGACCTACACAGATACGCAGTATTTT.

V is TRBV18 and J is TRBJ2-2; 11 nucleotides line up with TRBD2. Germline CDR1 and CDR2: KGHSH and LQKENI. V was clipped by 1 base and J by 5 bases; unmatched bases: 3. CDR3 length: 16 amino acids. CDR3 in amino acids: CASSPLAGGPTGELFF. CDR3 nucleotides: TGTGCCAGCTCACCACTAGCGGGAGGGCCGACCGGGGAGCTGTTTTTT.

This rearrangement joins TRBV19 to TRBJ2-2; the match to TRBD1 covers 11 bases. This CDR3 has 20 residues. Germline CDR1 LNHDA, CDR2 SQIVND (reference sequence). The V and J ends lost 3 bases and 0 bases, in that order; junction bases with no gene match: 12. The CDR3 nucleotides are TGTGCCAGTAGTATTTCCGGGACAGGGGGTCTAATAGCGAACACCGGGGAGCTGTTTTTT. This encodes CASSISGTGGLIANTGELFF.

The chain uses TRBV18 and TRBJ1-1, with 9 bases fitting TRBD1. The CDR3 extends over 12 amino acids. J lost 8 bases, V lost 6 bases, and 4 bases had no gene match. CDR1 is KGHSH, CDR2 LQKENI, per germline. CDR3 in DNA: TGTGCCAGCTCCACAGGGGGCGTCGAAGCTTTCTTT. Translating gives CASSTGGVEAFF.

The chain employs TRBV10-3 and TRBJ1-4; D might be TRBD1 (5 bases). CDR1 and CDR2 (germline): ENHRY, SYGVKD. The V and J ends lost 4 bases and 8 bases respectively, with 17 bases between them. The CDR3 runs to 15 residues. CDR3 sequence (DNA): TGTGCCATCAGTGCCGTCCGGGACCATAGGGAAAAACTGTTTTTT. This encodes CAISAVRDHREKLFF.

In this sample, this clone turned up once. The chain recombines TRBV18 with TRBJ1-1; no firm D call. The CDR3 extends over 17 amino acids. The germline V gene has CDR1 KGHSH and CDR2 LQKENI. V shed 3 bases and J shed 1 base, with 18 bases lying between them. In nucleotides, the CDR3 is TGTGCCAGCTCACCGAAGACTGTGAACAAGGGGAACACTGAAGCTTTCTTT. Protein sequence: CASSPKTVNKGNTEAFF.